This TCR beta chain was recorded in a study of blood T cell repertoires in COVID-19. How the authors handled the data: Amplifying reference gene primers gave estimates of nucleated cell counts. Libraries were prepared by immunoSEQ multiplex PCR; TCRdb keeps only in-frame clonotypes and omits some of them. That table furnishes V, J and clone size, whereas the DNA furnished D and trimming. The sample holds 200,000 to 250,000 clones, roughly nine tenths seen once. Germline values: CDR1 SGHAT, CDR2 FQDESV (reference sequence). The germline V and J ends were trimmed by 8 bases and 3 bases, with 7 bases remaining between them. The CDR3 is 11 amino acids. On this clone: The same CDR3 arises from other DNA sequences in this sample as well.

This receptor was identified in a woman aged 50 to 60 with acute or convalescent COVID-19. Sequenced sample: peripheral blood. V gene TRBV11-1 combines with J gene TRBJ1-2, with D hard to call. CDR3 residues: CASGADYGYTF. The CDR3 region has the DNA TGTGCCAGCGGAGCGGACTATGGCTACACCTTC.